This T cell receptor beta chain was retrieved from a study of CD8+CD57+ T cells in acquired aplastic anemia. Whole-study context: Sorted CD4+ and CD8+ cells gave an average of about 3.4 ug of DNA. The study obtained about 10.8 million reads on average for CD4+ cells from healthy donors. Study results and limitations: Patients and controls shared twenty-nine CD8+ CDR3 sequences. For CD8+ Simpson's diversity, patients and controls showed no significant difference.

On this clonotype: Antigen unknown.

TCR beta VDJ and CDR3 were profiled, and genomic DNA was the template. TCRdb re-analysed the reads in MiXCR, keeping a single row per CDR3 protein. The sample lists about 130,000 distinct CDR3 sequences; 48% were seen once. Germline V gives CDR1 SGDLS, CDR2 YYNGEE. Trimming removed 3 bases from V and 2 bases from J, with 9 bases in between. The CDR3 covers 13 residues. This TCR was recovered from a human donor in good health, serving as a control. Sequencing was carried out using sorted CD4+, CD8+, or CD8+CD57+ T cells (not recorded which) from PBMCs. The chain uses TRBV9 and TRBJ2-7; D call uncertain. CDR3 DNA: TGTGCCAGCAGCGGGACCAGAACCTACGAGCAGTACTTC. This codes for CASSGTRTYEQYF.